These 21 T cell receptor beta chains were sequenced from one sample in a study of identical twins listed by TCRdb under 2016. Library construction relied on 5' RACE. The sequencer was an Illumina HiSeq 2000. The public reads were run again by TCRdb, first through fastp at Q25 and then through MiXCR, and only productive beta chains were kept. Duplicate CDR3 protein sequences are folded into a single record with the most common DNA and genes. The sample profile shows roughly 770,000 distinct CDR3 sequences; about 20% of them were found once. The top ten clones comprise 13% of the sample. These same data were also listed under a study on T cells expressing NK-cell markers.

Sample: PBMCs. The origin of the receptors is a woman aged 18-29 years in good health.

This clonotype was counted only a few times. This chain joins TRBV25-1 and TRBJ2-3; TRBD2 might be the D (5 bases). Trimming left V 0 bases short and J 2 bases short, with 9 bases between. This CDR3 spans 15 amino acids. CDR1 and CDR2 from the germline V gene are MGHDK and SYGVNS. CDR3 DNA: TGTGCCAGCAGTGAATACACGGGGTACACAGATACGCAGTATTTT. Protein product: CASSEYTGYTDTQYF.

The sample holds many counts of this clonotype. V gene TRBV12-3 or TRBV12-4 combines with J gene TRBJ2-2, with 8 positions matching TRBD2. CDR3 length: 16 amino acids. V lost 5 bases to trimming and J lost 5 bases; unmatched junction nucleotides: 10. The CDR3, as DNA: TGTGCCAGCAGTCCCTCGGCAGCGGGAGTAACCGGGGAGCTGTTTTTT. Translation gives CASSPSAAGVTGELFF.

The V gene is TRBV12-3 or TRBV12-4, the J gene TRBJ2-6, with TRBD1 as a possible D gene (6 bases). V dropped 5 bases and J dropped 0 bases, with 14 bases sitting between them. The CDR3 has 17 amino acids. The chain's CDR3 is CASSLGQGNSGANVLTF. The CDR3 DNA sequence: TGTGCCAGCAGTCTAGGGCAGGGGAACTCTGGGGCCAACGTCCTGACTTTC.

The chain uses TRBV20-1 and TRBJ2-7, with TRBD2 as a possible D gene (6 bases). V gave up 3 bases and J gave up 2 bases, with 11 bases separating them. There are 13 residues in the CDR3. The germline V gene has CDR1 DFQATT and CDR2 SNEGSKA (reference sequence). Here the CDR3 DNA reads TGCAGTGCTAGCGGCGGGGCACCCTACGAGCAGTACTTC. Encoded protein: CSASGGAPYEQYF.

In its sample, this clonotype was seen a few times. The chain is built from TRBV20-1 and TRBJ2-7, with 9 bases matching TRBD2. CDR1 DFQATT and CDR2 SNEGSKA come from the germline V gene (reference sequence). J gave up 2 bases and V 3 bases, and 2 bases lay outside the gene matches. The CDR3 is 13 amino acids. The CDR3 bases are TGCAGTGCTAGGACTAGCGGTGCCTACGAGCAGTACTTC. It codes for CSARTSGAYEQYF.

This clonotype was picked up a small number of times. The V gene is TRBV18, the J gene TRBJ2-7; possibly TRBD1 for D (6 bases). Trimming left V 3 bases short and J 10 bases short, with 10 bases between. The germline V gene has CDR1 KGHSH and CDR2 LQKENI. This CDR3 comprises 11 residues. The CDR3 coding sequence is TGTGCCAGCTCACCGGACAGTGTACAGTACTTC. Translated: CASSPDSVQYF.

The chain couples TRBV11-1 to TRBJ2-1; TRBD1 agrees at 10 bases. Germline values: CDR1 SGHAT, CDR2 FQDESV (reference sequence). The CDR3 runs 19 residues. V dropped 5 bases and J dropped 5; count of bases not matched to a gene: 18. In nucleotides, the CDR3 is TGTGCCAGCAGCCATCGCCCGGGACAGGGGACAATATTACACAATGAGCAGTTCTTC. This translates into CASSHRPGQGTILHNEQFF.

This clonotype came up a few times. The J gene is TRBJ2-1, the V gene TRBV12-3 or TRBV12-4, with 7 nucleotides matching TRBD1. The CDR3 runs to 14 residues. The V segment lost 5 bases and the J segment 15 bases; nucleotides outside the gene matches: 16. CDR3 DNA: TGTGCCAGCAGTCCACAGGGGTTCCGCCGAGTGGTGTTCTTC. Encoded protein: CASSPQGFRRVVFF.

The chain joins TRBV10-3 to TRBJ1-2; D is unresolved. Germline V lookup: CDR1 ENHRY, CDR2 SYGVKD. The CDR3 totals 14 residues. V was shortened by 0 bases and J by 8 bases, with 13 bases between the two germline ends. The CDR3 DNA follows: TGTGCCATCAGTGAGTCGATGAATAAGTTGGGCTACACCTTC. It yields the protein CAISESMNKLGYTF.

This clonotype was seen more than once but under ten times. The chain recombines TRBV12-3 or TRBV12-4 with TRBJ1-1; the match to TRBD1 covers 7 bases. This CDR3 is built from 13 residues. Unmatched junction bases numbered 9, after V lost 0 bases and J lost 14 bases. This CDR3 is CASSLAGGLEGFF. The CDR3 DNA follows: TGTGCCAGCAGTTTAGCAGGGGGCCTAGAGGGGTTCTTT.

This clonotype was recorded a few times. The chain employs TRBV7-8 and TRBJ2-2, with D tentatively TRBD1 or TRBD2 (6 bases each). V gave up 0 bases and J gave up 3 bases, with 11 bases separating them. This CDR3 has 16 amino acids. Germline CDR1 and CDR2: SGHVS and FQNEAQ. The CDR3 DNA sequence: TGTGCCAGCAGCTTAGCGAACAGGGAGGACACCGGGGAGCTGTTTTTT. This sequence encodes CASSLANREDTGELFF. Using reference TRBV7-8 and TRBJ2-2 for the parts outside the CDR3, the full variable domain is GAGVSQSPRYKVAKRGQDVALRCDPISGHVSLFWYQQALGQGPEFLTYFQNEAQLDKSGLPSDRFFAERPEGSVSTLKIQRTQQEDSAVYLCASSLANREDTGELFFGEGSRLTVL.

This clonotype was counted a few times. The chain joins TRBV7-2 to TRBJ1-1; tentative D call: TRBD1 (6 bases). With 2 bases removed from V and 0 bases from J, the gap between germline ends came to 10 bases. Germline V gene sequence: CDR1 SGHTA, CDR2 FQGNSA. This CDR3 region has 15 residues. Here the CDR3 DNA reads TGTGCCAGCAGCTTATTGGGGGGGCTGAACACTGAAGCTTTCTTT. It encodes CASSLLGGLNTEAFF.

A few counts support this clonotype. The V and J genes are TRBV11-3 and TRBJ2-1; 10 bases map to TRBD2. V shed 0 bases and J 2 bases; nucleotides not matched to a gene: 1. This CDR3 has 16 amino acids. Per germline, CDR1 SGHNT and CDR2 YENEEA. CDR3 region: CASSLEGLAAYNEQFF. CDR3 nucleotide sequence: TGTGCCAGCAGCTTAGAAGGACTAGCGGCCTACAATGAGCAGTTCTTC.

This clonotype was seen a handful of times. V and J are TRBV12-3 or TRBV12-4 and TRBJ2-4; no reliable D call. V lost 4 bases to trimming and J lost 1 base, with 11 bases between them. The CDR3 spans 15 residues. The CDR3 spells CASSSGFVAKNIQYF. The CDR3 DNA follows: TGTGCCAGCAGTTCCGGGTTTGTGGCCAAAAACATTCAGTACTTC.

The chain recombines TRBV7-2 with TRBJ2-5; D is possibly TRBD2 (6 bases). Germline V CDR1 and CDR2: SGHTA, FQGNSA. Trimming removed 1 base at V and 5 bases at J, with 11 bases between. This CDR3 is built from 14 residues. The CDR3 DNA reads as TGTGCCAGCAGCTTAGGACTAGTTGGGGAGACCCAGTACTTC. This codes for CASSLGLVGETQYF.

This clonotype was observed once. This chain links TRBV13 with TRBJ2-1, with D possibly being TRBD2 (7 bases). The V and J ends lost 5 bases and 2 bases respectively, with 16 bases between them. Germline CDR1 reads PRHDT; CDR2 reads FYEKMQ (reference sequence). There are 16 residues in the CDR3. The CDR3 region is CASSQRSGGAYNEQFF. The CDR3 DNA follows: TGTGCCAGCAGCCAAAGATCGGGGGGCGCCTACAATGAGCAGTTCTTC.

The rearrangement links TRBV20-1 to TRBJ2-7; 9 bases map to TRBD1. The CDR3 is made up of 13 amino acids. Looked up from germline, CDR1 is DFQATT and CDR2 is SNEGSKA (reference sequence). Trimming took 7 bases from V and 5 from J; bases not matched to a gene: 9. The CDR3 here is CSVFGTGIHEQYF. CDR3 coding DNA: TGCAGTGTATTCGGGACAGGGATCCACGAGCAGTACTTC.

The V gene is TRBV2, the J gene TRBJ2-2; 11 bases map to TRBD1. Germline values: CDR1 SNHLY, CDR2 FYNNEI. V shed 6 bases and J 0 bases; nucleotides not matched to a gene: 3. The CDR3 covers 16 residues. The chain's CDR3 is CASREGQGANTGELFF. The DNA for the CDR3 is TGTGCCAGCAGAGAGGGACAGGGGGCGAACACCGGGGAGCTGTTTTTT.

CDR3 DNA sequence: TGTGCCAGCAGCCACATCGGGACAGGGGGCGGCTACACCTTC. Translated, it gives CASSHIGTGGGYTF. The V gene is TRBV3-1, the J gene TRBJ1-2, with 12 bases matching TRBD1. V shed 3 bases and J 8 bases; nucleotides not matched to a gene: 4. There are 14 residues in the CDR3. Looked up from germline, CDR1 is LGHDT and CDR2 is YNNKEL (reference sequence).

The gene calls are TRBV11-2 and TRBJ2-7; TRBD1 matches 10 bases. Germline assignment: CDR1 SGHAT and CDR2 FQNNGV. There are 15 residues in the CDR3. V trimming: 6 bases; J trimming: 4 bases; junction bases outside the gene matches: 9. This CDR3 reads CASRGGTGVMYEQYF. DNA for the CDR3: TGTGCCAGCAGAGGGGGGACAGGGGTAATGTACGAGCAGTACTTC.

The CDR3 sequence: CASSLGTSGRFYEQYF. The CDR3 coding sequence is TGTGCCAGCAGCCTTGGGACTAGCGGGAGATTCTACGAGCAGTACTTC. This rearrangement joins TRBV6-1 to TRBJ2-7; TRBD2 agrees at 14 bases. The J segment lost 3 bases and the V segment lost 6 bases, leaving 7 bases of the junction unmatched. This CDR3 is built from 16 residues. The germline gives CDR1 MNHNS, CDR2 SASEGT.